This T cell receptor (beta chain) was observed in a study of shared clonotypes between healthy human individuals. CD45RO-negative cells were positively selected for CCR7, leaving out terminally differentiated effector memory CD45RA+ cells. CDR1 is MDHEN and CDR2 is SYDVKM in the germline V gene. V lost 5 bases, J lost 2 bases, and 12 bases lay in between. The CDR3 length is 14 residues. Produced via immunoSEQ multiplex PCR; TCRdb's table is partial and in-frame only. This sample yields millions of clones, of which about 95% are seen a single time; approximately 1.2% belongs to the top ten. This clonotype originated in a man younger than 35 in good health. The chain carries TRBV28 and TRBJ1-1; D not certain. The sequenced material came from naive CD8+ T cells sorted from blood. CDR3 bases: TGTGCCAGCAGTCCGCTTGGGGAAAACACTGAAGCTTTCTTT. Protein: CASSPLGENTEAFF.